Listed below are T cell receptor beta chains from one sample, sequenced in a study of T cells expressing NK-cell markers. Using the 5' RACE reads, TCRdb records one entry per CDR3 protein without DNA. The sample has 350,000 to 400,000 distinct CDR3 sequences; the top ten hold about 10%. The sample comprised blood T cells: a sorted CD56 or NKG2C T cell subset, CD4+ or CD8+ T cells, or bulk PBMC T cells (not recorded which). These receptors all come from a woman in her 50s in good health. The CDR3 runs from the conserved cysteine through the conserved F or W. Fields, in order: J gene, V gene, CDR3 protein.

TRBJ2-3	TRBV20-1	CSGGLGDTQYF
TRBJ2-1	TRBV6-2/TRBV6-3	CASSTSPPTISYNEQFF
TRBJ2-2	TRBV3-1	CASMATGELFF
TRBJ1-1	TRBV12-3/TRBV12-4	CASSSDSYYTEAFF
TRBJ1-3	TRBV20-1	CSVTGGNTIYF
TRBJ1-4	TRBV12-3/TRBV12-4	CASRTGVVTNEKLFF
TRBJ1-1	TRBV6-6	CASSYSSGGMNTEAFF
TRBJ1-1	TRBV30	CASRDRGETEAFF
TRBJ2-1	TRBV29-1	CSILKGTGNEQFF
TRBJ2-1	TRBV20-1	CSAREPISGRDEQFF